These 23 T cell receptor beta chains came from one sample sequenced in a study of early stage breast cancer tumors. The data were produced by immunoSEQ multiplex PCR, yet TCRdb's version contains in-frame clones alone and is incomplete. The sample lists tens of thousands of clones, about 80% occurring once. Source material: blood. The receptors stem from a person between 60 and 69 years old with breast cancer.

A word on this clone: The same CDR3 arises from other DNA sequences in this sample as well. The rearrangement joins TRBV7-9 to TRBJ2-3; D is perhaps TRBD2 (5 bases). Germline-derived CDR1 and CDR2 are SEHNR and FQNEAQ (reference sequence). V lost 4 bases to trimming and J lost 3 bases, with 14 bases between them. The CDR3 length is 15 residues. CDR3 region: CASSSPGRGTDTQYF. The CDR3 DNA reads as TGTGCCAGCAGCTCACCGGGCCGGGGTACAGATACGCAGTATTTT.

This sequence joins TRBV18 and TRBJ2-1; perhaps TRBD2 as D (5 bases). This CDR3 has 15 residues. V lost 1 base, J lost 4 bases, and 11 bases lay in between. In germline, CDR1 is KGHSH, CDR2 LQKENI. The CDR3: CASSPQGGAYNEQFF. The CDR3 nucleotides are TGTGCCAGCTCACCACAAGGAGGCGCTTACAATGAGCAGTTCTTC.

The chain carries TRBV5-1 and TRBJ2-6, with D tentatively TRBD2 (6 bases). The CDR3 consists of 22 residues. V was clipped by 3 bases and J by 0 bases, with 28 bases between them. Germline V gene data show CDR1 as SGHRS and CDR2 as YFSETQ. The CDR3, as DNA: TGCGCCAGCAGCTCTTTCGGCGGGATCATTGGGGGGAAAGACTCTGGGGCCAACGTCCTGACTTTC. Translated, it gives CASSSFGGIIGGKDSGANVLTF. The full variable domain, completed using reference TRBV5-1 and TRBJ2-6, is KAGVTQTPRYLIKTRGQQVTLSCSPISGHRSVSWYQQTPGQGLQFLFEYFSETQRNKGNFPGRFSGRQFSNSRSEMNVSTLELGDSALYLCASSSFGGIIGGKDSGANVLTFGAGSRLTVL.

This chain joins TRBV6-5 and TRBJ1-5; the match to TRBD1 covers 10 bases. The ends lost 6 bases at V and 6 bases at J; junction bases unmatched: 5. Germline V gene data show CDR1 as MNHEY and CDR2 as SVGAGI. There are 14 residues in the CDR3. This CDR3 is CASSTGTGVQPQHF. The CDR3 bases are TGTGCCAGCAGCACCGGGACAGGGGTTCAGCCCCAGCATTTT.

The chain is built from TRBV14 and TRBJ1-1, with D perhaps matching TRBD1 (6 bases). CDR1 is SGHDN, CDR2 FVKESK, per germline. There are 16 residues in the CDR3. V was trimmed by 4 bases and J by 1 base, leaving 16 bases between them. The CDR3 bases are TGTGCCAGCAGCCCCGCCAGGGGCTTGACGAACACTGAAGCTTTCTTT. Protein sequence: CASSPARGLTNTEAFF.

V gene TRBV7-3 combines with J gene TRBJ2-1; 7 bases align to TRBD2. Looked up from germline, CDR1 is SGHTA and CDR2 is FQGTGA. V shed 2 bases and J 4 bases; nucleotides not matched to a gene: 8. This CDR3 spans 16 amino acids. CDR3 sequence reads: CASSLFGGGTYNEQFF. The CDR3 DNA sequence: TGTGCCAGCAGCTTATTCGGGGGAGGGACTTACAATGAGCAGTTCTTC.

V and J are TRBV5-8 and TRBJ2-7; D gene ambiguous. V gave up 1 base and J gave up 2 bases, with 7 bases separating them. The CDR3 has 13 amino acids. The germline gives CDR1 SGHTS, CDR2 YDEGEE. Written as DNA, the CDR3 is TGTGCCAGCAGCTTGTACGGTACCTACGAGCAGTACTTC. Translated, it gives CASSLYGTYEQYF.

The chain is built from TRBV6-4 and TRBJ2-6; possible D gene TRBD2, 5 bases. The CDR3 is 14 amino acids. Germline V gene data show CDR1 as MRHNA and CDR2 as SNTAGT. The germline V and J ends were trimmed by 11 bases and 0 bases, with 11 bases remaining between them. Here the CDR3 reads CAGLRVSGANVLTF. Written as DNA, the CDR3 is TGTGCCGGACTGCGCGTCTCTGGGGCCAACGTCCTGACTTTC.

This clone rates as medium-sized. The chain employs TRBV29-1 and TRBJ2-3; weak D call: TRBD1 (5 bases). The germline V gene encodes CDR1 SQVTM and CDR2 ANQGSEA. CDR3 length equals 14 residues. Deletions cut 7 bases from V and 3 bases from J, with 17 bases between. The CDR3 DNA reads TGCAGCGGAATCGACAGACCCGTAACAGATACGCAGTATTTT. Translating it yields CSGIDRPVTDTQYF.

The CDR3 nucleotides read TGTGCCAGCAGCCATTCAGGACAGGGAGACTACGAGCAGTACTTC. Its translation: CASSHSGQGDYEQYF. The rearrangement links TRBV7-9 to TRBJ2-5; 8 positions match TRBD1. Judging by the DNA end, TRBJ2-7 fits better; the J call may be wrong. This CDR3 comprises 15 residues. Germline CDR1 is SEHNR and CDR2 is FQNEAQ (reference sequence).

The genes are TRBV5-6 and TRBJ2-2; D uncertain. The germline V gene has CDR1 SGHDT and CDR2 YYEEEE. The ends were cut back, 6 bases at V and 5 bases at J, with 17 bases in the middle. CDR3 size: 15 residues. CDR3 residues: CASTPGLQGTGELFF. The CDR3 nucleotides read TGTGCCAGCACCCCGGGTCTACAAGGAACCGGGGAGCTGTTTTTT.

J is TRBJ2-2 and V is TRBV10-2; 9 positions agree with TRBD2. Trimming removed 4 bases from V and 6 bases from J; junction bases left unmatched: 9. Per the germline V gene, CDR1 is WSHSY and CDR2 is SAAADI. The CDR3 is 16 residues long. The chain's CDR3 is CASSVSGAGGAGELFF. For the CDR3, the DNA is TGCGCCAGCAGTGTTTCGGGGGCGGGAGGGGCCGGGGAGCTGTTTTTT.

CDR3 nucleotides: TGCAGTGCCCCAAGGGGCAATGAGCAGTTCTTC. Protein sequence: CSAPRGNEQFF. This chain uses TRBV20-1 with TRBJ2-1, with D maybe TRBD1 (5 bases). The CDR3 extends over 11 amino acids. The ends were cut back, 6 bases at V and 6 bases at J, with 9 bases in the middle. CDR1 and CDR2 from the germline V gene are DFQATT and SNEGSKA (reference sequence).

CDR3 residues: CASSLYPQGPMNTEAFF. In DNA, the CDR3 is TGTGCCAGCAGCTTATACCCTCAGGGGCCGATGAACACTGAAGCTTTCTTT. The chain employs TRBV11-3 and TRBJ1-1; possibly TRBD1 for D (6 bases). This CDR3 has 17 residues. CDR1 is SGHNT, CDR2 YENEEA, per germline. Trimming removed 2 bases from V and 0 bases from J, with 16 bases in between. Looking up the rest from reference TRBV11-3 and TRBJ1-1 gives the full variable domain: EAGVVQSPRYKIIEKKQPVAFWCNPISGHNTLYWYLQNLGQGPELLIRYENEEAVDDSQLPKDRFSAERLKGVDSTLKIQPAELGDSAVYLCASSLYPQGPMNTEAFFGQGTRLTVV.

The chain is built from TRBV28 and TRBJ2-2, with a tentative D call TRBD2 (5 bases). The CDR3 loop spans 17 amino acids. Trimming removed 6 bases at V and 7 bases at J, with 24 bases between. The germline gives CDR1 MDHEN, CDR2 SYDVKM. CDR3 sequence: CASSRATSGVASGELFF. CDR3 DNA: TGTGCCAGCAGCCGGGCCACGAGTGGGGTAGCGAGCGGGGAGCTGTTTTTT.

The CDR3 here is CASSQDRFQGAYEQYF. The CDR3 DNA reads TGCGCCAGCAGCCAAGATAGGTTCCAGGGGGCCTACGAGCAGTACTTC. J is TRBJ2-7 and V is TRBV4-3; TRBD1 agrees at 7 bases. This CDR3 spans 16 amino acids. With 0 bases clipped from V and 2 bases from J, the junction kept 7 bases outside the gene matches. In germline, CDR1 is LGHNA, CDR2 YSLEER.

V usage is TRBV30 and J usage is TRBJ2-7; D is perhaps TRBD2 (5 bases). Germline V gives CDR1 GTSNPN, CDR2 SVGIG (reference sequence). This CDR3 is 12 amino acids long. Between the trimmed V and J ends, which lost 4 bases and 0 bases, there was a span of 7 bases. CDR3 residues: CAWIEGSYEQYF. The CDR3 DNA reads TGTGCCTGGATAGAGGGCTCCTACGAGCAGTACTTC.

V usage is TRBV11-1 and J usage is TRBJ1-2; 7 bases align to TRBD1. J gave up 3 bases and V 5 bases, and 9 bases lay outside the gene matches. This CDR3 has 15 residues. Looked up from germline, CDR1 is SGHAT and CDR2 is FQDESV (reference sequence). CDR3 protein: CASSPRQGTDYGYTF. In DNA, the CDR3 is TGTGCCAGCAGCCCCAGACAGGGTACGGACTATGGCTACACCTTC.

V and J are TRBV6-6 and TRBJ1-1, with D possibly TRBD1 on 6 matching bases. V gave up 6 bases and J gave up 0 bases, with 11 bases separating them. Germline V gene sequence: CDR1 MNHNY, CDR2 SVGAGI (reference sequence). The CDR3 spans 14 residues. CDR3 amino acids: CASSKDRMNTEAFF. CDR3 bases: TGTGCCAGCAGCAAAGACAGGATGAACACTGAAGCTTTCTTT.

This chain uses TRBV28 with TRBJ1-1; D might be TRBD1 (5 bases). Trimming stripped 3 bases from V and 6 bases from J, with 14 bases between. The CDR3 totals 14 residues. The germline V gene encodes CDR1 MDHEN and CDR2 SYDVKM. CDR3 in DNA: TGTGCCAGCAGTTTTGTACCCCCAGGGTCTGAAGCTTTCTTT. Its protein is CASSFVPPGSEAFF.

This clone was detected once. The chain is built from TRBV4-3 and TRBJ2-3, with 13 bases fitting TRBD2. This CDR3 has 18 residues. The junction had 7 bases not matched to a gene; V was cut back by 1 base and J by 3 bases. The germline gives CDR1 LGHNA, CDR2 YSLEER. The CDR3: CASSQGTSGRGGTDTQYF. The CDR3 DNA is TGCGCCAGCAGCCAAGGGACTAGCGGGAGAGGTGGGACAGATACGCAGTATTTT.

This clone has only a few counts. This sequence joins TRBV28 and TRBJ1-1, with 10 bases identical to TRBD1. The ends lost 5 bases at V and 4 bases at J; junction bases unmatched: 7. The CDR3 consists of 15 residues. In germline, CDR1 is MDHEN, CDR2 SYDVKM. This CDR3 reads CASSAGTGVGTEAFF. The CDR3 bases are TGTGCCAGCAGTGCCGGGACAGGGGTGGGCACTGAAGCTTTCTTT.

The chain has TRBV28 and TRBJ2-7, with 9 bases fitting TRBD1. V dropped 6 bases and J dropped 6; count of bases not matched to a gene: 12. CDR1 MDHEN and CDR2 SYDVKM come from the germline V gene. This CDR3 spans 15 amino acids. This CDR3 is CASREDRGQPGEQYF. In nucleotides, the CDR3 is TGTGCCAGCAGAGAGGACAGGGGCCAACCGGGCGAGCAGTACTTC.